Following are 15 T cell receptor beta chains from one sample sequenced in a study of T cells in Graves' hyperthyroidism and ophthalmopathy. Amplified TCR beta CDR3 regions derived from RNA transcripts. In the first-round RT-PCR of the TCR CDR3, the HTBI primer set was used. TCRdb used MiXCR to reprocess the multiplex PCR reads, holding one entry per CDR3 protein. The repertoire holds about 480,000 distinct CDR3 sequences, with less than 25% as singletons. The source material was blood. These receptors were obtained from a woman under 40 with Graves' ophthalmopathy.

The V gene is TRBV12-3 or TRBV12-4, the J gene TRBJ1-5; the D gene is possibly TRBD1 (6 bases). The CDR3 has 16 amino acids. V was clipped by 7 bases and J by 3 bases, with 19 bases between them. As DNA, the CDR3 is TGTGCCAGCACCTTCTCCAGGGGAGGTGCCAATCAGCCCCAGCATTTT. It encodes CASTFSRGGANQPQHF.

The chain employs TRBV30 and TRBJ1-2; 7 bases line up with TRBD1. The CDR3 has 12 residues. In germline, CDR1 is GTSNPN, CDR2 SVGIG (reference sequence). V trimming: 4 bases; J trimming: 4 bases; junction bases outside the gene matches: 3. The chain's CDR3 is CAWNRGFYGYTF. In DNA, the CDR3 is TGTGCCTGGAACAGGGGTTTCTATGGCTACACCTTC.

This chain uses TRBV10-3 with TRBJ1-2; 7 bases agree with TRBD1. V lost 4 bases to trimming and J lost 6 bases; unmatched junction nucleotides: 11. CDR1 and CDR2 (germline): ENHRY, SYGVKD. The CDR3 loop spans 15 amino acids. As DNA, the CDR3 is TGTGCCATCAGTGCGGGCCTCGACAGGGATGATGGCTACACCTTC. Translation gives CAISAGLDRDDGYTF.

This clonotype appeared many times. The V gene is TRBV6-1, the J gene TRBJ1-1; TRBD1 matches 8 bases. V lost 4 bases to trimming and J lost 4 bases; unmatched junction nucleotides: 2. Germline V gene lookup returns CDR1 MNHNS and CDR2 SASEGT. The CDR3 is 13 amino acids. CDR3 coding DNA: TGTGCCAGCAGTGCCAGGGGGCTCACTGAAGCTTTCTTT. As protein: CASSARGLTEAFF.

This clonotype was seen at least ten times. The chain has TRBV28 and TRBJ2-7; possibly TRBD2 for D (5 bases). The germline V gene encodes CDR1 MDHEN and CDR2 SYDVKM. This CDR3 contains 12 residues. V was shortened by 11 bases and J by 3 bases, with 14 bases between the two germline ends. The CDR3 loop reads CAYQDEGYEQYF. The DNA for the CDR3 is TGTGCCTACCAGGACGAGGGCTACGAGCAGTACTTC.

This clonotype has at least ten counts. The gene calls are TRBV29-1 and TRBJ2-7, with 7 bases identical to TRBD2. CDR3 length: 13 residues. Germline trimming cut 5 bases from V and 6 bases from J; bases unmatched to any gene: 10. Germline assignment: CDR1 SQVTM and CDR2 ANQGSEA. In DNA, the CDR3 is TGCAGCGTTATCGACGGGACTACTGGCGAGCAGTACTTC. Translation: CSVIDGTTGEQYF.

This clonotype was seen many times. V gene TRBV5-1 combines with J gene TRBJ1-1; 7 bases match TRBD1. Germline CDR1 and CDR2: SGHRS and YFSETQ. V trimming: 0 bases; J trimming: 4 bases; junction bases outside the gene matches: 6. CDR3 length: 15 amino acids. In DNA form, the CDR3 reads TGCGCCAGCAGCTTGGCCAGGGGGGCCGGCACTGAAGCTTTCTTT. Its translation: CASSLARGAGTEAFF.

This rearrangement joins TRBV3-1 to TRBJ2-7, with 7 bases matching TRBD1. This CDR3 region has 16 residues. With 1 base clipped from V and 7 bases from J, the junction kept 13 bases outside the gene matches. Germline CDR1 reads LGHDT; CDR2 reads YNNKEL (reference sequence). This chain's CDR3 is CASSQVVGTAFGEQYF. The CDR3, as DNA: TGTGCCAGCAGCCAAGTAGTCGGGACAGCCTTTGGGGAGCAGTACTTC.

V and J are TRBV29-1 and TRBJ1-1; 9 bases are shared with TRBD1. The V and J ends lost 3 bases and 5 bases, in that order; junction bases with no gene match: 7. The CDR3 has 14 residues. Germline V gives CDR1 SQVTM, CDR2 ANQGSEA. This CDR3 reads CSVEGQGMLTEAFF. DNA of the CDR3: TGCAGCGTTGAGGGACAGGGAATGTTAACTGAAGCTTTCTTT.

This clonotype was seen ten or more times. V gene TRBV20-1 combines with J gene TRBJ1-5; 9 bases are a match to TRBD1. This CDR3 contains 14 residues. J lost 5 bases, V lost 5 bases, and 7 bases had no gene match. Germline V gene data show CDR1 as DFQATT and CDR2 as SNEGSKA (reference sequence). The CDR3 coding sequence is TGCAGTGCTGCCGGGACAGGGATTGATCAGCCCCAGCATTTT. It codes for CSAAGTGIDQPQHF.

At least ten counts were recorded for this clonotype. This chain joins TRBV15 and TRBJ1-2; weak D call: TRBD1 (5 bases). Germline V gene sequence: CDR1 LNHNV, CDR2 YYDKDF (reference sequence). Trimming removed 0 bases from V and 0 bases from J, with 17 bases in between. The CDR3 contains 18 residues. CDR3 DNA: TGTGCCACCAGCAGAGATGCGGGGGAGGACGGAGCTAACTATGGCTACACCTTC. Its protein is CATSRDAGEDGANYGYTF.

This clonotype was detected many times. The chain carries TRBV10-1 and TRBJ1-1, with D maybe TRBD1 (6 bases). Germline CDR1 WNHNN, CDR2 SYGVQD (reference sequence). CDR3 length equals 14 residues. V lost 5 bases and J 2 bases, leaving 12 bases between the germline ends. CDR3 protein: CASSPNRDNTEAFF. The CDR3 DNA reads TGCGCCAGCAGTCCGAACAGGGACAACACTGAAGCTTTCTTT.

The genes are TRBV19 and TRBJ2-5; D not resolved. Germline V gene sequence: CDR1 LNHDA, CDR2 SQIVND (reference sequence). This CDR3 spans 9 amino acids. Trimming left V 10 bases short and J 5 bases short, with 5 bases between. Here the CDR3 reads CATRETQYF. The DNA for the CDR3 is TGTGCCACTAGGGAGACCCAGTACTTC.

The chain recombines TRBV12-3 or TRBV12-4 with TRBJ2-7; no clear D gene. V was pared by 6 bases and J by 1 base, with 10 bases between. The CDR3 is made up of 13 amino acids. CDR3 in amino acids: CASSPYESYEQYF. The CDR3 DNA reads TGTGCCAGCAGCCCTTATGAGTCCTACGAGCAGTACTTC.

This clonotype was seen repeatedly, ten times or more. The rearrangement joins TRBV7-2 to TRBJ2-7; 9 bases match TRBD1. Trimming cost V 5 bases and J 6 bases; bases outside gene matches: 5. CDR1 and CDR2 from the germline V gene are SGHTA and FQGNSA. This CDR3 has 13 amino acids. The DNA for the CDR3 is TGTGCCAGCAGCCTAACAGGGGGCTTCGAGCAGTACTTC. Encoded protein: CASSLTGGFEQYF.